Listed below are T cell receptor beta chains from one sample, sequenced in a study of blood T cells in healthy people across ages. TCRdb itself ran the 5' RACE reads through MiXCR, one entry per CDR3 protein. The table includes roughly 790,000 distinct CDR3 sequences, about 40% detected once. Sequencing used blood. These receptors all come from an older woman in good health. CDR3s include the opening cysteine and the closing phenylalanine or tryptophan. The order of the fields is CDR3 length, clone size, J gene, D gene, V gene, CDR3 DNA, CDR3 protein. D genes are given only for firm matches. Where a row states a size, it is once, few, many or the class of an expanded clone; other rows omit it.

14,-,TRBJ2-1,TRBD2,TRBV7-3,TGTGCCAGCAGCTCGCCGGGACTAGCTGGAGAGCAGTTCTTC,CASSSPGLAGEQFF
15,-,TRBJ2-3,TRBD2,TRBV15,TGTGCCACCAGCAGAGTAGCGGGAGGGCCAGATACGCAGTATTTT,CATSRVAGGPDTQYF
16,-,TRBJ2-1,-,TRBV7-9,TGTGCCAGCAGCTTAGGGGTGGGGGGCTTTGGCAATGAGCAGTTCTTC,CASSLGVGGFGNEQFF
19,-,TRBJ2-3,-,TRBV7-9,TGTGCCAGCAGCTCTGGTGGGCTCCTACTAGATACTAGCACAGATACACAGTATTTT,CASSSGGLLLDTSTDTQYF
14,-,TRBJ1-2,-,TRBV7-2,TGTGCCAGCAGCCCAGGAAGGGCGAGCTATGGCTACACCTTC,CASSPGRASYGYTF
14,-,TRBJ2-7,-,TRBV24-1,TGTGCCACCAGTGATCCGGGACTCTCATACGAGCAGTACTTC,CATSDPGLSYEQYF
14,-,TRBJ2-7,-,TRBV7-2,TGTGCCAGCAGTCACGCGGACCGAAGCTACGAGCAGTACTTC,CASSHADRSYEQYF
11,-,TRBJ1-4,-,TRBV20-1,TGCAGTGCTATAGTATACGAAAAACTGTTTTTT,CSAIVYEKLFF
11,many,TRBJ2-1,-,TRBV29-1,TGCAGCGTTGAAGGTCAAATTGAGCAGTTCTTC,CSVEGQIEQFF
12,many,TRBJ1-2,-,TRBV6-2/TRBV6-3,TGTGCCAGCAGTTACGGGGGATATGGCTACACCTTC,CASSYGGYGYTF
14,-,TRBJ2-3,TRBD2,TRBV28,TGTGCCAGCACCGTGACTAGCGCCCCAGATACGCAGTATTTT,CASTVTSAPDTQYF
15,many,TRBJ2-7,TRBD2,TRBV7-2,TGTGCCAGCAGCTTAGACGGCGCGGGAGAGAGGTTGCAGTACTTC,CASSLDGAGERLQYF
19,-,TRBJ2-7,TRBD2,TRBV12-3/TRBV12-4,TGTGCCAGCAGTTCTAGGGGGACTAGCGGGAGGGTCAGGACCTACGAGCAGTACTTC,CASSSRGTSGRVRTYEQYF
15,-,TRBJ2-3,TRBD2,TRBV10-2,TGCGCCAGGGGGGACCGTCGAAGCGGGGCAGATACGCAGTATTTT,CARGDRRSGADTQYF
18,few,TRBJ2-1,-,TRBV9,TGTGCCAGCAGCGTAGCCCCCTCTAGCTCCTGGCTGTACAATGAGCAGTTCTTC,CASSVAPSSSWLYNEQFF
15,-,TRBJ2-5,TRBD2,TRBV3-1,TGTGCCAGCAGCCAAGATAGCGGGATTCGAGAGACCCAGTACTTC,CASSQDSGIRETQYF
16,-,TRBJ2-1,TRBD1,TRBV4-3,TGCGCCAGCAGCCAAGATTCGGGACAGGGGGCCGGAGAGCAGTTCTTC,CASSQDSGQGAGEQFF
15,-,TRBJ1-1,-,TRBV6-2/TRBV6-3,TGTGCCAGCAGTTACGTTAGGAACAGGAACACTGAAGCTTTCTTT,CASSYVRNRNTEAFF
15,-,TRBJ2-3,-,TRBV27,TGTGCCAGCAGTTCGCGACTTTCCGGGATCGATACGCAGTATTTT,CASSSRLSGIDTQYF
17,-,TRBJ2-3,TRBD1,TRBV6-6,TGTGCCAGCAGTTACTCATTGGACAGGGGGACCACAGATACGCAGTATTTT,CASSYSLDRGTTDTQYF
13,-,TRBJ2-2,-,TRBV7-6,TGTGCCAACAGCTTAGAGGGGATCGGGGAGCTGTTTTTT,CANSLEGIGELFF
15,-,TRBJ2-7,TRBD2,TRBV6-2/TRBV6-3,TGTGCCAGCAACCCAGTTAGCGGGAGATTCAACGAGCAGTACTTC,CASNPVSGRFNEQYF
15,-,TRBJ2-5,TRBD2,TRBV18,TGTGCCAGCTCACCACCCAGCGGGGGCGGAGAGACCCAGTACTTC,CASSPPSGGGETQYF
13,once,TRBJ1-1,TRBD1,TRBV2,TGTGCCAGCAGACGGGACAGCAACACTGAAGCTTTCTTT,CASRRDSNTEAFF
17,few,TRBJ2-1,TRBD2,TRBV9,TGTGCCAGCAGCGCTTCAGGGCTAGCGGGTAGATACAATGAGCAGTTCTTC,CASSASGLAGRYNEQFF
13,-,TRBJ1-4,-,TRBV7-3,TGTTCCAGCAGCTTAGGCGGGGATGAAAAACTGTTTTTT,CSSSLGGDEKLFF
16,-,TRBJ2-7,TRBD2,TRBV6-5,TGTGCCAGCAGTTACTCGAGACTAGCGGGAGACCACGAGCAGTACTTC,CASSYSRLAGDHEQYF
14,-,TRBJ2-7,TRBD1,TRBV28,TGTGCCAGCAGATTGCCGGGACAGGGGAGCGAGCAGTACTTC,CASRLPGQGSEQYF
13,once,TRBJ2-1,TRBD2,TRBV6-2/TRBV6-3,TGTGCCAGCCGGGAGGCGGACTACAATAAGCAGTTCTTC,CASREADYNKQFF
12,few,TRBJ2-3,-,TRBV5-5,TGTGCCAGCAGCTTCCCGGCAGATACGCAGTATTTT,CASSFPADTQYF
17,-,TRBJ2-3,TRBD2,TRBV5-6,TGTGCCAGCAGCTTGTGGGCACTAGCGGAAAACACAGATACGCAGTATTTT,CASSLWALAENTDTQYF
14,many,TRBJ2-7,TRBD1,TRBV10-3,TGTGCCATCAGTCCCGGGACAGGGTATGAAGAGCAGTACTTC,CAISPGTGYEEQYF
16,-,TRBJ1-6,TRBD1,TRBV5-1,TGCGCCAGCAGCTTGGTTCCCGGACAGGACGATTCACCCCTCCACTTT,CASSLVPGQDDSPLHF
16,-,TRBJ2-4,TRBD1,TRBV7-2,TGTGCCAGCAGCTCCCGGACAGGCCATGCCAAAAACATTCAGTACTTC,CASSSRTGHAKNIQYF
16,few,TRBJ2-1,TRBD2,TRBV6-5,TGTGCCAGCAGTTACTCGAAACTAGCGGGAGGGAATGAGCAGTTCTTC,CASSYSKLAGGNEQFF
13,many,TRBJ1-2,-,TRBV29-1,TGCAGCGCTCCGGGACCGAGTAGCTATGGCTACACCTTC,CSAPGPSSYGYTF
12,few,TRBJ1-5,-,TRBV20-1,TGCAGTGCTACATATAGCAATCAGCCCCAGCATTTT,CSATYSNQPQHF